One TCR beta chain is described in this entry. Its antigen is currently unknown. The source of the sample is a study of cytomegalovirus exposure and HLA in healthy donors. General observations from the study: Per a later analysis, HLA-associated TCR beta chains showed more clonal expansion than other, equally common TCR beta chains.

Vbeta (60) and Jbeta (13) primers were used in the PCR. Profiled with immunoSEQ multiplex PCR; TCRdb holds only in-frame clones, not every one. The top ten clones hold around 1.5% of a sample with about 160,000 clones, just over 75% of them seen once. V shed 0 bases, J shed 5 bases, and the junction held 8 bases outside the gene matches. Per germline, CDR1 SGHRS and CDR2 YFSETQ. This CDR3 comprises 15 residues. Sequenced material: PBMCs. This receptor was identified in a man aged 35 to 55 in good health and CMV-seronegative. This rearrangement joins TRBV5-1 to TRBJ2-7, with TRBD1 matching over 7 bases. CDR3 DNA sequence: TGCGCCAGCAGCTTGGCGGGACAGACGCCCGACGAGCAGTACTTC. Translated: CASSLAGQTPDEQYF.